The rows below give T cell receptor beta chains drawn from one sample of a study of T cells after posttransplantation cyclophosphamide. Some clones are missing from TCRdb's copy, which holds only in-frame ones; the method was immunoSEQ multiplex PCR. Listed for the sample are approximately 15,000 clones, none seen a single time. The source material was PBMCs, sampled after allogeneic stem cell transplant with posttransplant cyclophosphamide. The receptors originated from a female patient in her 30s who received an allogeneic stem cell transplant from a related donor, was CMV-positive, and had no GVHD. Some T cells may possibly be graft donor cells. The CDR3 runs from the conserved cysteine through the conserved F or W. Each record gives: CDR3 DNA, CDR3 protein, V gene, D gene, J gene, clone size. D genes are given only for firm matches. The size entry gives once, few, many, or a class for an expanded clone.

DNA: TGCGCCAGCAGCTTGGGGGGGCAGTACAATCAGCCCCAGCATTTT; CDR3: CASSLGGQYNQPQHF; V: TRBV5-1; D: NA; J: TRBJ1-5; size: many
DNA: TGCAGTGCTAGTATCTACGAGCAGTACTTC; CDR3: CSASIYEQYF; V: TRBV20-1; D: NA; J: TRBJ2-7; size: many
DNA: TGTGCCAGCAGTCGACAGGGCTACGAGCAGTACTTC; CDR3: CASSRQGYEQYF; V: TRBV2; D: TRBD1; J: TRBJ2-7; size: many
DNA: TGTGCCAGCAGCTTAGCGGGAGCGAACACCGGGGAGCTGTTTTTT; CDR3: CASSLAGANTGELFF; V: TRBV7-2; D: NA; J: TRBJ2-2; size: many
DNA: TGTGCCAGCAGCTTAGTCGGCTCGGGGTACACTGAAGCTTTCTTT; CDR3: CASSLVGSGYTEAFF; V: TRBV7-6; D: NA; J: TRBJ1-1; size: many
DNA: TGTGCCAGCAGTGAACTACAGGGGGCCCCGGAGACCCAGTACTTC; CDR3: CASSELQGAPETQYF; V: TRBV25-1; D: TRBD1; J: TRBJ2-5; size: few
DNA: TGTGCCTGGAACCGGGGTTCGATTAGCACAGATACGCAGTATTTT; CDR3: CAWNRGSISTDTQYF; V: TRBV30; D: NA; J: TRBJ2-3; size: many
DNA: TGTGCCAGCAGTTCTAACGTGGGGCTAGCGGGAGGGGAGGAGCAGTTCTTC; CDR3: CASSSNVGLAGGEEQFF; V: TRBV27; D: TRBD2; J: TRBJ2-1; size: many
DNA: TGTGCCAGCAGCTTTGACCCTACCTCGGGGGAAAAACTGTTTTTT; CDR3: CASSFDPTSGEKLFF; V: TRBV5-4; D: NA; J: TRBJ1-4; size: many
DNA: TGTGCCAGCAGCTTGGCTAGAGGAGAGCAGTACTTC; CDR3: CASSLARGEQYF; V: TRBV11-3; D: NA; J: TRBJ2-7; size: many
DNA: TGTGCCAGCATCAACAGGGGCATGAACACTGAAGCTTTCTTT; CDR3: CASINRGMNTEAFF; V: TRBV7-2; D: TRBD1; J: TRBJ1-1; size: many
DNA: TGTGCCAGCGGCTTCGACAGGGAGCGTCAGCCCCAGCATTTT; CDR3: CASGFDRERQPQHF; V: TRBV2; D: TRBD1; J: TRBJ1-5; size: many
DNA: TGTGCCACCAGCACCGACAGGGGGGCAACTAATGAAAAACTGTTTTTT; CDR3: CATSTDRGATNEKLFF; V: TRBV15; D: TRBD1; J: TRBJ1-4; size: many
DNA: TGTGCCAGCAGTTTCCCGGACAGGATTGATGGCTACACCTTC; CDR3: CASSFPDRIDGYTF; V: TRBV28; D: TRBD1; J: TRBJ1-2; size: many
DNA: TGTGCCAGTAGCCAAGGGGGAACCGGGGAGCTGTTTTTT; CDR3: CASSQGGTGELFF; V: TRBV19; D: NA; J: TRBJ2-2; size: many
DNA: TGTGCCTGGAGCACTGGACAGAGAAATGGCTACACCTTC; CDR3: CAWSTGQRNGYTF; V: TRBV30; D: NA; J: TRBJ1-2; size: many
DNA: TGCGCCAGCAGTGAATTCGGAGGGGGCCCAGATACGCAGTATTTT; CDR3: CASSEFGGGPDTQYF; V: TRBV10-1; D: NA; J: TRBJ2-3; size: many
DNA: TGTGCCAGCAGCCCCTTGGGGGGGCGCGTCACCGGGGAGCTGTTTTTT; CDR3: CASSPLGGRVTGELFF; V: TRBV5-6; D: NA; J: TRBJ2-2; size: many
DNA: TGTGCCAGCAGTCGAAACTCTAAAACCCGGCGGCGTGAGACCCAGTACTTC; CDR3: CASSRNSKTRRRETQYF; V: TRBV28; D: NA; J: TRBJ2-5; size: many
DNA: TGTGCCAGCAGCTCCACACCTTTCTCCGGGGAGCTGTTTTTT; CDR3: CASSSTPFSGELFF; V: TRBV5-8; D: NA; J: TRBJ2-2; size: many
DNA: TGTGCCAGCAGCATGACTAGCGGCCAAGAGACCCAGTACTTC; CDR3: CASSMTSGQETQYF; V: TRBV9; D: TRBD2; J: TRBJ2-5; size: many
DNA: TGTGCCAGCAGCTTCCCGACAGCACAAGAGACCCAGTACTTC; CDR3: CASSFPTAQETQYF; V: TRBV7-9; D: NA; J: TRBJ2-5; size: many
DNA: TGTGCCAGCAGCTTAGATGGACACCGGTACACTGAAGCTTTCTTT; CDR3: CASSLDGHRYTEAFF; V: TRBV7-9; D: NA; J: TRBJ1-1; size: many
DNA: TGTGCCATCAGTGATCTCCGGGAACAGGGGGCCGGGGAGCTGTTTTTT; CDR3: CAISDLREQGAGELFF; V: TRBV10-3; D: TRBD1; J: TRBJ2-2; size: many
DNA: TGTGCCAGCAGCTTACTGGGGACAGGGATGACCTATGGCTACACCTTC; CDR3: CASSLLGTGMTYGYTF; V: TRBV7-2; D: TRBD1; J: TRBJ1-2; size: many
DNA: TGCAGCGTCAGTGGTGGGGCGTCCGGGCCGCTTGGAAACACCATATATTTT; CDR3: CSVSGGASGPLGNTIYF; V: TRBV29-1; D: NA; J: TRBJ1-3; size: many
DNA: TGCAGCGTTGTAGGCGGGAGGGTGGTAGAGCAGTTCTTC; CDR3: CSVVGGRVVEQFF; V: TRBV29-1; D: TRBD2; J: TRBJ2-1; size: many
DNA: TGTGCCAGCAGCCAGCTAGCGGACACAGATACGCAGTATTTT; CDR3: CASSQLADTDTQYF; V: TRBV14; D: TRBD2; J: TRBJ2-3; size: many
DNA: TGTGCCTGGAGTTCAGGGGGCGCAAACATTCAGTACTTC; CDR3: CAWSSGGANIQYF; V: TRBV30; D: TRBD1; J: TRBJ2-4; size: many
DNA: TGTGCCAGTCGGGGGGTTGGAACTGAAGCTTTCTTT; CDR3: CASRGVGTEAFF; V: TRBV2; D: NA; J: TRBJ1-1; size: many
DNA: TGCGCCAGCAGCTCCGGGACAGGGCCCTACGAGCAGTACTTC; CDR3: CASSSGTGPYEQYF; V: TRBV5-1; D: TRBD1; J: TRBJ2-7; size: many
DNA: TGTGCCAGCAGCATAAGTACGACAGGGTTGATAGATACGCAGTATTTT; CDR3: CASSISTTGLIDTQYF; V: TRBV5-6; D: TRBD1; J: TRBJ2-3; size: many
DNA: TGTGCCAGCAGTCGGAGGGACTTATTAGAGCGTGGGGCGGGAGAGACCCAGTACTTC; CDR3: CASSRRDLLERGAGETQYF; V: TRBV6-8; D: NA; J: TRBJ2-5; size: many
DNA: TGTGCCAGCAGCGGAAGGGGCCAAGACTCTGGAAACACCATATATTTT; CDR3: CASSGRGQDSGNTIYF; V: TRBV21-1; D: NA; J: TRBJ1-3; size: many
DNA: TGTGCCAGCAGCGTACAGGTTGATGGCACCGGGGAGCTGTTTTTT; CDR3: CASSVQVDGTGELFF; V: TRBV9; D: NA; J: TRBJ2-2; size: many
DNA: TGCGCCAGCAGCTGGGGCACCGGCTTAGCCAAAAACATTCAGTACTTC; CDR3: CASSWGTGLAKNIQYF; V: TRBV5-1; D: NA; J: TRBJ2-4; size: many
DNA: TGCAGTGCTGGGGCCCACCCCCAGCATTTT; CDR3: CSAGAHPQHF; V: TRBV20-1; D: NA; J: TRBJ1-5; size: many
DNA: TGTGCCTGGAGTTACACTAGCGGGAGTGGTGGAGATACGCAGTATTTT; CDR3: CAWSYTSGSGGDTQYF; V: TRBV30; D: TRBD2; J: TRBJ2-3; size: many
DNA: TGTGCCATCAGTGAGAGAGTTAGCCCGGGACAGGGCAGGAATGAGCAGTTCTTC; CDR3: CAISERVSPGQGRNEQFF; V: TRBV10-3; D: TRBD1; J: TRBJ2-1; size: many
DNA: TGTGCCAGCAGTTACTCACCCGCAGGACAGAACACTGAAGCTTTCTTT; CDR3: CASSYSPAGQNTEAFF; V: TRBV6-5; D: NA; J: TRBJ1-1; size: many
DNA: TGTGCCAGCAGCCCAAGCCCCCAGCAGTACTTC; CDR3: CASSPSPQQYF; V: TRBV21-1; D: NA; J: TRBJ2-7; size: many
DNA: TGTGCCAGCTCACCACCGACAGGGGGGTACGAGCAGTACTTC; CDR3: CASSPPTGGYEQYF; V: TRBV18; D: TRBD1; J: TRBJ2-7; size: many
DNA: TGTGCCAGCAGCTTAGCAAGCAGGGGAAACATTCAGTACTTC; CDR3: CASSLASRGNIQYF; V: TRBV7-2; D: NA; J: TRBJ2-4; size: many
DNA: TGCGCCAGCAGCCGGGGAACTAGCGGGAGCAATGAGCAGTTCTTC; CDR3: CASSRGTSGSNEQFF; V: TRBV4-1; D: TRBD2; J: TRBJ2-1; size: many
DNA: TGTGCCAGTAGTATAGTATTACAGAACACTGAAGCTTTCTTT; CDR3: CASSIVLQNTEAFF; V: TRBV19; D: NA; J: TRBJ1-1; size: many
DNA: TGTGCCAGCAGTTCCACTTTATCCGGGACTAGCGGGAGAAGGGGCTATGAGCAGTTCTTC; CDR3: CASSSTLSGTSGRRGYEQFF; V: TRBV28; D: TRBD2; J: TRBJ2-1; size: many
DNA: TGTGCCAGCAGTCCCGGGACTAGCGGGAGGGCTTGGGGCCCAAATGAGCAGTTCTTC; CDR3: CASSPGTSGRAWGPNEQFF; V: TRBV27; D: TRBD2; J: TRBJ2-1; size: many
DNA: TGTGCCAGCAGCTACGGACCGGGAGCCCAAGAGACCCAGTACTTC; CDR3: CASSYGPGAQETQYF; V: TRBV6-5; D: NA; J: TRBJ2-5; size: many
DNA: TGTGCCAGCAGCGTGTGGGGCCTGGACAGAGGAGAGACCCAGTACTTC; CDR3: CASSVWGLDRGETQYF; V: TRBV9; D: NA; J: TRBJ2-5; size: many
DNA: TGTGCCAGCAGTTTTCTGGCTAGCGGGACCCATGAGCAGTTCTTC; CDR3: CASSFLASGTHEQFF; V: TRBV28; D: TRBD2; J: TRBJ2-1; size: many